These 18 T cell receptor beta chains originate from one sample sequenced in a study of blood T cells in healthy people across ages. With a J-beta primer mix and a sample-barcoded 5' primer, a second PCR ran about 7 to 11 cycles. TCRdb itself ran the 5' RACE reads through MiXCR, one entry per CDR3 protein. The profile shows fewer than 650,000 distinct CDR3 sequences, about 25% of them singletons. In addition, the sample was reused for a study of T cells of mothers and their children.

Sequencing used blood. These receptors were collected from a boy between 2 and 10 years old in good health.

The chain links TRBV19 to TRBJ1-2; 9 bases fit TRBD1. The length of the CDR3 is 15 residues. CDR1 is LNHDA, CDR2 SQIVND, per germline (reference sequence). After removal of 5 bases from V and 6 bases from J, the junction contained 10 bases not matched to a gene. CDR3 DNA: TGTGCCAGTAGTCGGTGGGACAGGGAGGTACATGGCTACACCTTC. It encodes CASSRWDREVHGYTF.

This clonotype was recorded at least ten times. This chain links TRBV28 with TRBJ2-7; D not resolved. Per the germline V gene, CDR1 is MDHEN and CDR2 is SYDVKM. The CDR3 is 12 amino acids. V lost 4 bases, J lost 5 bases, and 9 bases lay in between. CDR3 sequence reads: CASSSFDHEQYF. CDR3 sequence (DNA): TGTGCCAGCAGTTCCTTTGACCACGAGCAGTACTTC.

This clonotype was picked up many times. The chain employs TRBV7-2 and TRBJ2-7, with 11 bases aligning to TRBD2. The CDR3 has 15 residues. The germline V gene has CDR1 SGHTA and CDR2 FQGNSA. Trimming cost V 2 bases and J 0 bases; bases outside gene matches: 0. This CDR3 is CASSLTSGSSYEQYF. In DNA, the CDR3 is TGTGCCAGCAGCTTAACTAGCGGGAGCTCCTACGAGCAGTACTTC.

This clonotype was picked up a small number of times. The chain links TRBV27 to TRBJ1-5; 8 nucleotides match TRBD1. V gave up 11 bases and J gave up 7 bases; unmatched junction bases: 16. The CDR3 covers 15 residues. Germline-derived CDR1 and CDR2 are MNHEY and SMNVEV (reference sequence). The CDR3 sequence: CASSTGQGSHQPQHF. The CDR3 bases are TGTGCCTCATCAACCGGACAGGGCAGCCACCAGCCCCAGCATTTT.

The genes are TRBV5-1 and TRBJ1-1; D unclear. Trimming cost V 2 bases and J 6 bases, with 11 bases left between them. CDR1 is SGHRS, CDR2 YFSETQ, per germline. This CDR3 comprises 13 residues. CDR3 nucleotide sequence: TGCGCCAGCAGCTTTCAAGTCGGAGCTGAAGCTTTCTTT. It yields the protein CASSFQVGAEAFF.

This clonotype was counted ten times or more. This chain connects TRBV6-4 to TRBJ2-3; weak D call: TRBD1 (5 bases). Trimming took 4 bases from V and 3 from J, leaving 11 bases between them. The CDR3 extends over 14 amino acids. Germline values: CDR1 MRHNA, CDR2 SNTAGT. CDR3 in DNA: TGTGCCAGCAGTGCTAGGGGCTCGACAGATACGCAGTATTTT. It encodes CASSARGSTDTQYF.

The sample holds a few counts of this clonotype. The chain is built from TRBV7-9 and TRBJ2-6; D may match TRBD1 or TRBD2 (5 bases each). CDR3 length: 18 amino acids. V was shortened by 4 bases and J by 0 bases, with 16 bases between the two germline ends. The germline V gene encodes CDR1 SEHNR and CDR2 FQNEAQ (reference sequence). CDR3 nucleotide sequence: TGTGCCAGCAGCTCCCCCCGGGACCGAATCTCTGGGGCCAACGTCCTGACTTTC. Translating gives CASSSPRDRISGANVLTF.

The J gene is TRBJ2-5, the V gene TRBV10-3, with D unresolved. The CDR3 totals 17 residues. Germline loops: CDR1 ENHRY, CDR2 SYGVKD. Trimming stripped 4 bases from V and 0 bases from J, with 18 bases between. The CDR3 spells CAISALGEGPYQETQYF. CDR3 nucleotides: TGTGCCATCAGTGCCCTAGGCGAAGGACCTTACCAAGAGACCCAGTACTTC.

This clonotype was counted only a few times. This rearrangement joins TRBV7-2 to TRBJ1-5; D is unresolved. This CDR3 is built from 15 residues. The V gene lost 4 bases and the J gene lost 2 bases, with 12 bases spanning the gap. In germline, CDR1 is SGHTA, CDR2 FQGNSA. CDR3 sequence (DNA): TGTGCCAGCAGCTGGGCAGTAAGGGGCAATCAGCCCCAGCATTTT. Translated: CASSWAVRGNQPQHF. Full variable domain (rest looked up from reference TRBV7-2 and TRBJ1-5): GAGVSQSPSNKVTEKGKDVELRCDPISGHTALYWYRQSLGQGLEFLIYFQGNSAPDKSGLPSDRFSAERTGGSVSTLTIQRTQQEDSAVYLCASSWAVRGNQPQHFGDGTRLSIL.

V is TRBV9 and J is TRBJ2-2, with 10 bases identical to TRBD2. J was trimmed by 12 bases and V by 3 bases; bases with no gene match: 2. The CDR3 is 12 residues long. Germline CDR1 reads SGDLS; CDR2 reads YYNGEE. The CDR3 bases are TGTGCCAGCAGCGGTAGCGGGAGGCAGCTGTTTTTT. This gives the protein CASSGSGRQLFF. Together with reference TRBV9 and TRBJ2-2, the CDR3 gives the full variable domain: DSGVTQTPKHLITATGQRVTLRCSPRSGDLSVYWYQQSLDQGLQFLIQYYNGEERAKGNILERFSAQQFPDLHSELNLSSLELGDSALYFCASSGSGRQLFFGEGSRLTVL.

This chain links TRBV7-9 with TRBJ2-2, with D uncertain. The ends were cut back, 2 bases at V and 1 base at J, with 17 bases in the middle. CDR1 SEHNR and CDR2 FQNEAQ come from the germline V gene (reference sequence). The CDR3 extends over 18 amino acids. The CDR3 nucleotides read TGTGCCAGCAGCTTATGGGGTCAGACCAGATTGAACACCGGGGAGCTGTTTTTT. Its protein is CASSLWGQTRLNTGELFF.

This clonotype was seen repeatedly, ten times or more. The rearrangement joins TRBV20-1 to TRBJ2-1; no clear D. This CDR3 is 11 amino acids long. The germline V gene encodes CDR1 DFQATT and CDR2 SNEGSKA (reference sequence). Deletions cut 6 bases from V and 3 bases from J, with 6 bases between. CDR3 coding DNA: TGCAGTGCATCGGGCTACAATGAGCAGTTCTTC. It specifies CSASGYNEQFF.

The chain links TRBV23-1 to TRBJ2-2; 11 nucleotides align to TRBD1. TRBV23-1 is treated as an ORF (open reading frame) with a function not yet certain. The CDR3 is made up of 16 amino acids. V was clipped by 2 bases and J by 3 bases; unmatched bases: 2. CDR3 bases: TGCGCCAGCAGTCAAGGACAGGGGGCGGACACCGGGGAGCTGTTTTTT. This encodes CASSQGQGADTGELFF.

The chain uses TRBV23-1 and TRBJ2-5, with D perhaps matching TRBD2 (6 bases). The assigned J gene may be wrong: the sequence end matches TRBJ2-1 better. TRBV23-1 is known as an ORF, though its function is uncertain. The CDR3 has 14 amino acids. The CDR3 DNA reads TGCGCCAGCAGCCAAGGAGGGAGGAATAATGAGCAGTTCTTC. As protein: CASSQGGRNNEQFF.

This clonotype has only a few counts. V and J are TRBV5-1 and TRBJ1-6, with D uncertain. The CDR3 contains 15 residues. CDR1 and CDR2 (germline): SGHRS, YFSETQ. Trimming cost V 4 bases and J 10 bases, with 18 bases left between them. The CDR3 sequence: CASSVDHPDVSPLHF. The CDR3 coding sequence is TGCGCCAGCAGCGTGGACCATCCAGATGTCTCACCCCTCCACTTT.

The V and J genes are TRBV5-1 and TRBJ1-1; D remains unclear. The CDR3 sequence is 13 residues long. In germline, CDR1 is SGHRS, CDR2 YFSETQ. V shed 0 bases and J shed 7 bases, with 10 bases lying between them. CDR3 in DNA: TGCGCCAGCAGCTTGGGCGGGTTCGGTGAAGCTTTCTTT. Protein sequence: CASSLGGFGEAFF.

The sample holds a few counts of this clonotype. The rearrangement uses TRBV11-1 and TRBJ2-5, with D unresolved. The CDR3 length is 13 residues. Trimming removed 5 bases from V and 5 bases from J, with 12 bases in between. Germline V gene lookup returns CDR1 SGHAT and CDR2 FQDESV (reference sequence). This CDR3 reads CASSREHKETQYF. CDR3 coding DNA: TGTGCCAGCAGCAGGGAACATAAGGAGACCCAGTACTTC.

The V and J genes are TRBV20-1 and TRBJ1-1, with unresolved D. The CDR3 consists of 14 residues. V was shortened by 0 bases and J by 5 bases, with 13 bases between the two germline ends. Germline V gene data show CDR1 as DFQATT and CDR2 as SNEGSKA (reference sequence). The CDR3 loop reads CSARDRTRVTEAFF. In nucleotides, the CDR3 is TGCAGTGCTAGAGACCGTACAAGGGTGACTGAAGCTTTCTTT.